These 10 T cell receptor beta chains were sequenced from one sample in a study of blood T cell repertoires in COVID-19. Clones were read by immunoSEQ multiplex PCR, and TCRdb kept only the in-frame ones, dropping some. Of 380,000 or so clones listed, about four fifths are singletons. The sequenced sample consisted of peripheral blood. All receptors derive from a human donor with acute or convalescent COVID-19. The donor label of this sample is uncertain.

In its sample, this clone was seen once. The chain carries TRBV18 and TRBJ1-1; D is perhaps TRBD1 (6 bases). Germline-derived CDR1 and CDR2 are KGHSH and LQKENI. Trimming cost V 3 bases and J 5 bases, with 13 bases left between them. CDR3 length: 14 amino acids. CDR3 sequence: CASSPTGLVTEAFF. In DNA form, the CDR3 reads TGTGCCAGCTCACCGACAGGTCTGGTGACTGAAGCTTTCTTT.

This rearrangement joins TRBV7-9 to TRBJ2-7; no clear D. Trimming stripped 0 bases from V and 3 bases from J, with 9 bases between. CDR3 size: 14 residues. CDR1 and CDR2 from the germline V gene are SEHNR and FQNEAQ (reference sequence). The CDR3 region is CASSLASPNYEQYF. In DNA, the CDR3 is TGTGCCAGCAGCTTAGCGTCCCCTAACTACGAGCAGTACTTC. Complete variable domain (other parts from reference TRBV7-9 and TRBJ2-7): DTGVSQNPRHKITKRGQNVTFRCDPISEHNRLYWYRQTLGQGPEFLTYFQNEAQLEKSRLLSDRFSAERPKGSFSTLEIQRTEQGDSAMYLCASSLASPNYEQYFGPGTRLTVT.

This chain connects TRBV30 to TRBJ2-3, with D possibly being TRBD2 (5 bases). Germline lookup yields CDR1 GTSNPN and CDR2 SVGIG (reference sequence). The CDR3 is made up of 16 amino acids. Deletions cut 6 bases from V and 0 bases from J, with 19 bases between. CDR3 amino acids: CACSAGTLSSTDTQYF. The CDR3 region has the DNA TGTGCCTGTTCTGCGGGTACACTTTCTAGCACAGATACGCAGTATTTT.

This clone has just a few counts. The chain combines TRBV11-2 with TRBJ1-2; 9 bases map to TRBD1. The CDR3 runs 16 residues. In germline, CDR1 is SGHAT, CDR2 FQNNGV. Germline trimming cut 3 bases from V and 6 bases from J; bases unmatched to any gene: 11. This CDR3 is CASSLVPGTGNNGYTF. CDR3 DNA sequence: TGTGCCAGCAGCTTGGTTCCCGGGACAGGGAATAATGGCTACACCTTC.

The rearrangement joins TRBV18 to TRBJ1-4, with D possibly matching TRBD1 (6 bases). Per germline, CDR1 KGHSH and CDR2 LQKENI. The CDR3 extends over 13 amino acids. The ends were cut back, 8 bases at V and 4 bases at J, with 11 bases in the middle. The CDR3 reads CASQDRRNEKLFF. CDR3 bases: TGTGCCAGCCAGGACAGACGTAATGAAAAACTGTTTTTT.

The rearrangement links TRBV7-2 to TRBJ2-2, with TRBD1 identical over 9 bases. V lost 2 bases, J lost 4 bases, and 5 bases stayed unmatched. CDR1 is SGHTA, CDR2 FQGNSA, per germline. The CDR3 spans 16 residues. The CDR3, as DNA: TGTGCCAGCAGCTTAATACAGGGGGCGCCCACCGGGGAGCTGTTTTTT. This translates into CASSLIQGAPTGELFF.

The chain uses TRBV11-2 and TRBJ2-1; 13 positions agree with TRBD2. V lost 5 bases to trimming and J lost 8 bases; unmatched junction nucleotides: 12. The CDR3 contains 17 residues. CDR1 SGHAT and CDR2 FQNNGV come from the germline V gene. The CDR3 sequence: CASSARLAGGALDEQFF. The CDR3 DNA reads TGTGCCAGCAGCGCTCGACTAGCGGGGGGCGCTCTCGATGAGCAGTTCTTC.

The chain joins TRBV27 to TRBJ2-3, with 13 nucleotides matching TRBD2. Trimming removed 3 bases from V and 1 base from J; junction bases left unmatched: 7. Germline V gene lookup returns CDR1 MNHEY and CDR2 SMNVEV (reference sequence). There are 18 residues in the CDR3. This CDR3 is CASSFGTSGTWGTDTQYF. In nucleotides, the CDR3 is TGTGCCAGCAGTTTTGGGACTAGCGGGACCTGGGGCACAGATACGCAGTATTTT.

This clone was counted between two and nine times. In the same sample, other DNA sequences code for this CDR3. The J gene is TRBJ1-1, the V gene TRBV7-9; weak D call: TRBD1 (5 bases). CDR1 and CDR2 from the germline V gene are SEHNR and FQNEAQ (reference sequence). CDR3 size: 14 residues. Trimming removed 5 bases at V and 3 bases at J, with 13 bases between. CDR3 protein: CASSPRGGDTEAFF. The CDR3 DNA reads TGTGCCAGCAGCCCCCGGGGAGGGGACACTGAAGCTTTCTTT.

This clone was observed a single time. CDR3 sequence reads: CASSTEGEQFF. CDR3 DNA: TGTGCCAGCAGCACGGAGGGGGAGCAGTTCTTC. The chain has TRBV2 and TRBJ2-1; possible D gene TRBD2, 6 bases. This CDR3 contains 11 residues. Germline V gene sequence: CDR1 SNHLY, CDR2 FYNNEI. V was cut by 6 bases and J by 10 bases, with 10 bases left in between.